The 8 T cell receptor beta chains in this list originate from one sample, sequenced in a study of cytomegalovirus exposure and HLA in healthy donors. The PCR had 60 Vbeta and 13 Jbeta primers. Method: immunoSEQ multiplex PCR; TCRdb's copy keeps in-frame clones and lacks some. The top ten hold under 2% of the sample, which has some 180,000 clones, around 80% seen once. Sequencing used PBMCs. The receptors derive from a man younger than 30 in good health and CMV-seronegative.

This chain joins TRBV19 and TRBJ2-3; D possibly corresponds to TRBD2 (5 bases). Germline lookup yields CDR1 LNHDA and CDR2 SQIVND (reference sequence). The CDR3 covers 14 residues. V lost 6 bases to trimming and J lost 2 bases, with 12 bases between them. The CDR3 DNA follows: TGTGCCAGTAGCGCCACCGGGGACACAGATACGCAGTATTTT. Encoded protein: CASSATGDTDTQYF.

V and J are TRBV5-1 and TRBJ2-3; the D gene is possibly TRBD1 (6 bases). Trimming removed 0 bases from V and 6 bases from J, with 17 bases in between. The germline CDR1 and CDR2 sequences are SGHRS and YFSETQ. This CDR3 has 16 amino acids. The CDR3 loop reads CASSLVWAGDLDTQYF. The CDR3 nucleotides are TGCGCCAGCAGCTTGGTCTGGGCAGGGGATCTGGATACGCAGTATTTT.

This chain links TRBV5-6 with TRBJ2-7; D is possibly TRBD1 (6 bases). The V end was cut by 3 bases, the J end by 4 bases, with 11 bases between. Germline V CDR1 and CDR2: SGHDT, YYEEEE. CDR3 length equals 13 residues. The CDR3 DNA reads TGTGCCAGCAGCTCCGGGACACCGTACGAGCAGTACTTC. Amino acid sequence: CASSSGTPYEQYF. The full variable domain, in which reference TRBV5-6 and TRBJ2-7 provide the parts outside the CDR3, is DAGVTQSPTHLIKTRGQQVTLRCSPKSGHDTVSWYQQALGQGPQFIFQYYEEEERQRGNFPDRFSGHQFPNYSSELNVNALLLGDSALYLCASSSGTPYEQYFGPGTRLTVT.

This chain joins TRBV10-3 and TRBJ1-2; D ambiguous. The CDR3 spans 14 residues. Trimming cost V 2 bases and J 0 bases, with 7 bases left between them. Germline V lookup: CDR1 ENHRY, CDR2 SYGVKD. Here the CDR3 reads CAISEGRSNYGYTF. CDR3 in DNA: TGTGCCATCAGTGAGGGGCGATCTAACTATGGCTACACCTTC.

The rearrangement joins TRBV30 to TRBJ1-2, with 7 bases that match TRBD1. Germline lookup yields CDR1 GTSNPN and CDR2 SVGIG (reference sequence). V lost 3 bases, J lost 4 bases, and 5 bases stayed unmatched. The CDR3 length is 13 residues. CDR3 residues: CAWREGAGYGYTF. The CDR3 nucleotides read TGTGCCTGGAGAGAGGGGGCGGGCTATGGCTACACCTTC. Filled out from reference TRBV30 and TRBJ1-2, the complete variable domain reads SQTIHQWPATLVQPVGSPLSLECTVEGTSNPNLYWYRQAAGRGLQLLFYSVGIGQISSEVPQNLSASRPQDRQFILSSKKLLLSDSGFYLCAWREGAGYGYTFGSGTRLTVV.

The genes are TRBV28 and TRBJ2-7; TRBD2 aligns across 13 bases. Germline V gives CDR1 MDHEN, CDR2 SYDVKM. The CDR3 is made up of 17 amino acids. V trimming: 6 bases; J trimming: 3 bases; junction bases outside the gene matches: 11. CDR3 in amino acids: CASRLGTSGTMHYEQYF. The CDR3 DNA sequence: TGTGCCAGCAGGCTGGGGACTAGCGGGACCATGCACTACGAGCAGTACTTC. Supplemented by reference TRBV28 and TRBJ2-7, the full variable domain reads DVKVTQSSRYLVKRTGEKVFLECVQDMDHENMFWYRQDPGLGLRLIYFSYDVKMKEKGDIPEGYSVSREKKERFSLILESASTNQTSMYLCASRLGTSGTMHYEQYFGPGTRLTVT.

The J gene is TRBJ2-7, the V gene TRBV27; TRBD1 agrees at 9 bases. Germline-derived CDR1 and CDR2 are MNHEY and SMNVEV (reference sequence). The CDR3 spans 15 residues. Unmatched junction bases numbered 6, after V lost 6 bases and J lost 0 bases. CDR3 sequence reads: CASSAPGQGSYEQYF. CDR3 in DNA: TGTGCCAGCAGCGCCCCGGGACAGGGCTCCTACGAGCAGTACTTC.

The V call is TRBV7-6, the J call TRBJ2-3; 9 bases line up with TRBD1. V trimming: 6 bases; J trimming: 1 base; junction bases outside the gene matches: 2. CDR1 is SGHVS and CDR2 is FNYEAQ in the germline V gene. This CDR3 is built from 14 residues. DNA for the CDR3: TGTGCCAGCAGTCGGACAGGGGGCACAGATACGCAGTATTTT. Protein sequence: CASSRTGGTDTQYF.